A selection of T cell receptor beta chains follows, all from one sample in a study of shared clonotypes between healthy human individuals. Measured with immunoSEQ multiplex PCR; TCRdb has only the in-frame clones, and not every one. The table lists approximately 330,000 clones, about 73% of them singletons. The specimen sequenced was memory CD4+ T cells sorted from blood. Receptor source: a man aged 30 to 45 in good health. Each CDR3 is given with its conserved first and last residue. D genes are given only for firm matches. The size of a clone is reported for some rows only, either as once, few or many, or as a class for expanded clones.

CDR3 protein: CASSPRGSSYNEQFF
CDR3 DNA: TGTGCCAGCTCACCAAGGGGGAGCTCCTACAATGAGCAGTTCTTC
D gene: -
V gene: TRBV18
J gene: TRBJ2-1
clone size: -

CDR3 protein: CASSITWNTEAFF
CDR3 DNA: TGTGCCAGCAGCATCACCTGGAACACTGAAGCTTTCTTT
D gene: -
V gene: TRBV7-3
J gene: TRBJ1-1
clone size: -

CDR3 protein: CASSITGGGETQYF
CDR3 DNA: TGTGCCAGTAGTATCACAGGGGGAGGGGAGACCCAGTACTTC
D gene: -
V gene: TRBV19
J gene: TRBJ2-5
clone size: -

CDR3 protein: CASSPLDLYNYGYTF
CDR3 DNA: TGTGCCAGCAGTCCCCTGGACCTATATAACTATGGCTACACCTTC
D gene: -
V gene: TRBV28
J gene: TRBJ1-2
clone size: -

CDR3 protein: CASRQGDRPNYGYTF
CDR3 DNA: TGTGCCAGCAGACAGGGGGACAGACCGAACTATGGCTACACCTTC
D gene: TRBD1
V gene: TRBV6-6
J gene: TRBJ1-2
clone size: -

CDR3 protein: CASSAGLGRAGTEETQYF
CDR3 DNA: TGCGCCAGCAGTGCGGGGTTGGGCCGTGCAGGGACCGAAGAGACCCAGTACTTC
D gene: -
V gene: TRBV10-1
J gene: TRBJ2-5
clone size: -

CDR3 protein: CASSLVVGSSGTEGEKLFF
CDR3 DNA: TGCGCCAGCAGCTTGGTCGTAGGGAGTTCGGGCACCGAGGGGGAAAAACTGTTTTTT
D gene: -
V gene: TRBV5-1
J gene: TRBJ1-4
clone size: once

CDR3 protein: CASSPSGSFYEQYF
CDR3 DNA: TGTGCCAGCTCACCAAGTGGGAGTTTCTACGAGCAGTACTTC
D gene: -
V gene: TRBV18
J gene: TRBJ2-7
clone size: few

CDR3 protein: CAWSQQSYEQYF
CDR3 DNA: TGTGCCTGGAGTCAACAATCCTACGAGCAGTACTTC
D gene: -
V gene: TRBV30
J gene: TRBJ2-7
clone size: -

CDR3 protein: CASSGWAEAFF
CDR3 DNA: TGTGCCAGCAGTGGTTGGGCTGAAGCTTTCTTT
D gene: -
V gene: TRBV27
J gene: TRBJ1-1
clone size: few

CDR3 protein: CASSTDGLNTEAFF
CDR3 DNA: TGTGCCAGCAGCACGGACGGACTGAACACTGAAGCTTTCTTT
D gene: -
V gene: TRBV11-3
J gene: TRBJ1-1
clone size: -

CDR3 protein: CASSKASGEETQYF
CDR3 DNA: TGTGCCAGCTCGAAGGCTAGCGGGGAAGAGACCCAGTACTTC
D gene: TRBD2
V gene: TRBV18
J gene: TRBJ2-5
clone size: -

CDR3 protein: CASSQQRTPKQFF
CDR3 DNA: TGTGCCAGCAGCCAACAGCGGACTCCTAAGCAGTTCTTC
D gene: -
V gene: TRBV7-2
J gene: TRBJ2-1
clone size: -

CDR3 protein: CASSELLFYEQYF
CDR3 DNA: TGTGCCAGCAGTGAACTCCTTTTCTACGAGCAGTACTTC
D gene: -
V gene: TRBV6-1
J gene: TRBJ2-7
clone size: -

CDR3 protein: CASSYHPGTRDNEQFF
CDR3 DNA: TGTGCCAGCAGCTACCATCCCGGGACTCGGGACAATGAGCAGTTCTTC
D gene: -
V gene: TRBV5-5
J gene: TRBJ2-1
clone size: -

CDR3 protein: CSVSFGTSGSELFF
CDR3 DNA: TGCAGCGTGAGTTTTGGGACTAGCGGGAGTGAGCTGTTTTTT
D gene: TRBD2
V gene: TRBV29-1
J gene: TRBJ2-2
clone size: -

CDR3 protein: CASSFPGTLQYF
CDR3 DNA: TGTGCCAGCAGCTTCCCCGGGACCCTTCAGTACTTC
D gene: -
V gene: TRBV11-2
J gene: TRBJ2-4
clone size: -

CDR3 protein: CAIRDRLAGGTGELFF
CDR3 DNA: TGTGCCATCAGGGACCGGCTAGCGGGAGGAACCGGGGAGCTGTTTTTT
D gene: TRBD2
V gene: TRBV10-3
J gene: TRBJ2-2
clone size: -

CDR3 protein: CASNRDSNQPQHF
CDR3 DNA: TGTGCCAGCAACAGAGATAGCAATCAGCCCCAGCATTTT
D gene: -
V gene: TRBV2
J gene: TRBJ1-5
clone size: -

CDR3 protein: CASSQFSSVTNEKLFF
CDR3 DNA: TGCGCCAGCAGCCAGTTTTCGAGTGTAACTAATGAAAAACTGTTTTTT
D gene: -
V gene: TRBV4-1
J gene: TRBJ1-4
clone size: -

CDR3 protein: CATSPGRTLLEQYF
CDR3 DNA: TGTGCCACCAGCCCCGGGCGTACCCTCCTTGAGCAGTACTTC
D gene: -
V gene: TRBV15
J gene: TRBJ2-7
clone size: -

CDR3 protein: CASSPSFRSYNEQFF
CDR3 DNA: TGTGCCAGCAGCCCCAGCTTCCGCTCCTACAATGAGCAGTTCTTC
D gene: -
V gene: TRBV7-7
J gene: TRBJ2-1
clone size: -

CDR3 protein: CASSADIEFEFF
CDR3 DNA: TGCGCCAGCAGTGCGGACATCGAATTTGAGTTCTTC
D gene: -
V gene: TRBV5-1
J gene: TRBJ2-1
clone size: -

CDR3 protein: CASSARGLSGELFF
CDR3 DNA: TGCGCCAGCAGCGCTAGGGGGCTCTCCGGGGAGCTGTTTTTT
D gene: TRBD1
V gene: TRBV5-1
J gene: TRBJ2-2
clone size: -

CDR3 protein: CASSLEGGEQFF
CDR3 DNA: TGCGCCAGCAGCTTGGAAGGGGGTGAGCAGTTCTTC
D gene: -
V gene: TRBV5-1
J gene: TRBJ2-1
clone size: -

CDR3 protein: CASGQRHEQFF
CDR3 DNA: TGTGCCAGCGGGCAGAGGCATGAGCAGTTCTTC
D gene: -
V gene: TRBV19
J gene: TRBJ2-1
clone size: few

CDR3 protein: CAWSGDRTNQPQHF
CDR3 DNA: TGTGCCTGGAGTGGGGACAGGACCAATCAGCCCCAGCATTTT
D gene: TRBD1
V gene: TRBV30
J gene: TRBJ1-5
clone size: -

CDR3 protein: CASSPWMGETQYF
CDR3 DNA: TGTGCCAGCAGCCCGTGGATGGGAGAGACCCAGTACTTC
D gene: -
V gene: TRBV5-8
J gene: TRBJ2-5
clone size: once

CDR3 protein: CASSLGGQPYGYTF
CDR3 DNA: TGTGCCAGCAGCCTAGGGGGACAGCCTTATGGCTACACCTTC
D gene: TRBD1
V gene: TRBV27
J gene: TRBJ1-2
clone size: few

CDR3 protein: CASSYTGADTQYF
CDR3 DNA: TGTGCCAGCAGTTACACGGGAGCAGATACGCAGTATTTT
D gene: -
V gene: TRBV6-5
J gene: TRBJ2-3
clone size: once

CDR3 protein: CASRDRREGNQPQHF
CDR3 DNA: TGTGCCAGCAGGGACAGGCGGGAAGGCAATCAGCCCCAGCATTTT
D gene: TRBD1
V gene: TRBV6-1
J gene: TRBJ1-5
clone size: -

CDR3 protein: CASSVAYRAGVYNEQFF
CDR3 DNA: TGTGCCAGCAGCGTAGCGTATCGGGCGGGAGTATACAATGAGCAGTTCTTC
D gene: TRBD2
V gene: TRBV9
J gene: TRBJ2-1
clone size: -

CDR3 protein: CASSKILAVANEQFF
CDR3 DNA: TGTGCCAGCAGTAAGATACTAGCGGTAGCCAATGAGCAGTTCTTC
D gene: TRBD2
V gene: TRBV25-1
J gene: TRBJ2-1
clone size: -

CDR3 protein: CASSSGQGLSSGNTIYF
CDR3 DNA: TGTGCCAGCAGCTCGGGACAGGGATTAAGCTCTGGAAACACCATATATTTT
D gene: TRBD1
V gene: TRBV5-4
J gene: TRBJ1-3
clone size: -

CDR3 protein: CASSRLAGANRGGTQYF
CDR3 DNA: TGTGCCAGCTCACGACTAGCGGGAGCCAACCGCGGCGGGACCCAGTACTTC
D gene: TRBD2
V gene: TRBV18
J gene: TRBJ2-5
clone size: -

CDR3 protein: CASSGTGVRETQYF
CDR3 DNA: TGTGCCAGCAGTGGTACAGGGGTCAGGGAGACCCAGTACTTC
D gene: TRBD1
V gene: TRBV2
J gene: TRBJ2-5
clone size: -

CDR3 protein: CSPSSLAKSEQFF
CDR3 DNA: TGCAGCCCGTCCTCCCTAGCGAAGAGTGAGCAGTTCTTC
D gene: -
V gene: TRBV29-1
J gene: TRBJ2-1
clone size: -

CDR3 protein: CASSLERTSGRVEQYF
CDR3 DNA: TGTGCCAGCAGCTTAGAGAGGACTAGCGGGAGGGTCGAGCAGTACTTC
D gene: TRBD2
V gene: TRBV7-6
J gene: TRBJ2-7
clone size: -

CDR3 protein: CASSLEVAGADTQYF
CDR3 DNA: TGCGCCAGCAGCTTGGAAGTAGCGGGAGCAGATACGCAGTATTTT
D gene: TRBD2
V gene: TRBV5-1
J gene: TRBJ2-3
clone size: -

CDR3 protein: CASGTSAGGYTF
CDR3 DNA: TGTGCCAGCGGAACGTCCGCGGGGGGCTACACCTTC
D gene: -
V gene: TRBV6-5
J gene: TRBJ1-2
clone size: -

CDR3 protein: CAWSVQRRDEQYF
CDR3 DNA: TGTGCCTGGAGTGTACAGCGCCGGGACGAGCAGTACTTC
D gene: -
V gene: TRBV30
J gene: TRBJ2-7
clone size: -